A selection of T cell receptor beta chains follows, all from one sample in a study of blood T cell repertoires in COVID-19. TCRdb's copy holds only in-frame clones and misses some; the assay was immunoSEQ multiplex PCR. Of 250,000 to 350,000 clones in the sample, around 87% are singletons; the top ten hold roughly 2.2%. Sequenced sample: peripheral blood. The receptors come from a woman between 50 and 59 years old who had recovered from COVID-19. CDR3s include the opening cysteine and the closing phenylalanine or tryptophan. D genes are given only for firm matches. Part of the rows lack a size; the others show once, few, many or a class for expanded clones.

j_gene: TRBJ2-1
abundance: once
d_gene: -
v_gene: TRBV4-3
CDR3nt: TGCGCCAGCAGCCAATCCAGGGGGGGAGCGGGGGTGTACAATGAGCAGTTCTTC
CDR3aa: CASSQSRGGAGVYNEQFF

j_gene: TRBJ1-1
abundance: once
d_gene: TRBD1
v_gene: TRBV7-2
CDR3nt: TGTGCCAGCAGTCCCGGACAGGGGAGATCGCGCACTGAAGCTTTCTTT
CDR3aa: CASSPGQGRSRTEAFF

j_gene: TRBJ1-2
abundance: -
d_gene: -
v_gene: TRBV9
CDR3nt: TGTGCCAGCAGCCACAGCACGAGACAGGAACCAGACCTCTATGGCTACACCTTC
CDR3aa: CASSHSTRQEPDLYGYTF

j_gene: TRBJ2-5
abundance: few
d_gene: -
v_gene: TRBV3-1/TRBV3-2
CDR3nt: TGTGCCAGCAGCCAAGGGGGCTGGGGCCGAGAGACCCAGTACTTC
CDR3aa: CASSQGGWGRETQYF

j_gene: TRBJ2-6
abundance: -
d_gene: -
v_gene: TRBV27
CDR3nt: TGTGCCAGCGGCCGACAGGCCGTCGCCCTCTCTGGGGCCAACGTCCTGACTTTC
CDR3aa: CASGRQAVALSGANVLTF

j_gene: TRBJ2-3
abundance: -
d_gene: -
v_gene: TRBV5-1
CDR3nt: TGCGCCAGCAGCCCTCATAACGGGGGACCTAGCACAGATACGCAGTATTTT
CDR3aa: CASSPHNGGPSTDTQYF

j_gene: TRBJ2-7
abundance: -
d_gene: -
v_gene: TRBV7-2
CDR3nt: TGTGCCAGCAGCTCTGGGTACCGGGGTACACCCTACGAGCAGTACTTC
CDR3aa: CASSSGYRGTPYEQYF

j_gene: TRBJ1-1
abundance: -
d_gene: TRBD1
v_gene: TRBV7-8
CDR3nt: TGTGCCAGCAGCCCCCGACAGGGGAGGGGCACTGAAGCTTTCTTT
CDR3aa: CASSPRQGRGTEAFF

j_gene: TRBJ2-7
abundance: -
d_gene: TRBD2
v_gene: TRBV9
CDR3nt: TGTGCCAGCAGCGCGGCTAGCGGGCCAGCCTACGAGCAGTACTTC
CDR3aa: CASSAASGPAYEQYF

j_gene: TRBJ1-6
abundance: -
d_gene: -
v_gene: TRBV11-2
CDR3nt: TGTGCCAGCAGCTTAGGGTCAGGGGCCACAGGGAATTCACCCCTCCACTTT
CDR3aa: CASSLGSGATGNSPLHF

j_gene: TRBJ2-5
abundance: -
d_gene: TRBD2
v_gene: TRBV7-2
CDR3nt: TGTGCCAGCAGCTCCGGTGGAGGCCTAGCGGCTTGGGAGACCCAGTACTTC
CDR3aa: CASSSGGGLAAWETQYF

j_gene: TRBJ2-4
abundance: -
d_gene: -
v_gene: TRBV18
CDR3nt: TGTGCCAGCTCGCCACCCTCCAGGGTTAAAAACATTCAGTACTTC
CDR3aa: CASSPPSRVKNIQYF

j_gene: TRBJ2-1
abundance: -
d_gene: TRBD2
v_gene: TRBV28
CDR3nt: TGTGCCAGTACCAGACTAGCGGGGGGGCTCAATGAGCAGTTCTTC
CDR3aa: CASTRLAGGLNEQFF

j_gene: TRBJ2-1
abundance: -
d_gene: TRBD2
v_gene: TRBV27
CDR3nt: TGTGCCAGCAGTTTAATAGCGGGGGGGCCCGGGGAGCAGTTCTTC
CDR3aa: CASSLIAGGPGEQFF

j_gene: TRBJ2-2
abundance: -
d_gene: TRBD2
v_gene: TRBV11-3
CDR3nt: TGTGCCAGCAGCTTCGGGTCCCCGGGAGGCGGGGAGCTGTTTTTT
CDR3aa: CASSFGSPGGGELFF

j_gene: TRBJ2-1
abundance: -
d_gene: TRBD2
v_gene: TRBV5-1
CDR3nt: TGCGCCAGCAGCTTGGTAACCGGGGGGAGCTCCTACAATGAGCAGTTCTTC
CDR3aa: CASSLVTGGSSYNEQFF

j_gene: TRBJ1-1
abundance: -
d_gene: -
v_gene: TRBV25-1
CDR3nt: TGTGCCAGCAGTGAACACTCGAACACTGAAGCTTTCTTT
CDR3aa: CASSEHSNTEAFF

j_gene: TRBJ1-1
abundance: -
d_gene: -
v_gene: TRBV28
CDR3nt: TGTGCCAGCAGTCTCACGGGGAGGTCGCGGAACACTGAAGCTTTCTTT
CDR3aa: CASSLTGRSRNTEAFF

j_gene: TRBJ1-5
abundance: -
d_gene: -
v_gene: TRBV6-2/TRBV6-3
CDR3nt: TGTGCCAGCAGTTACGGCGAGGGAACGGGCAATCAGCCCCAGCATTTT
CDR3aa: CASSYGEGTGNQPQHF

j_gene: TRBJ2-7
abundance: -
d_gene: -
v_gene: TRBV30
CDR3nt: TGTGCCTGGAGTTTCCGGCAGGTGGCCTACGAGCAGTACTTC
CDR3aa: CAWSFRQVAYEQYF

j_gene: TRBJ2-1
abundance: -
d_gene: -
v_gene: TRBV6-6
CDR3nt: TGTGCCGCGGGGCTTCTAGAAACCGCGGACTACAATGAGCAGTTCTTC
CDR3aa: CAAGLLETADYNEQFF

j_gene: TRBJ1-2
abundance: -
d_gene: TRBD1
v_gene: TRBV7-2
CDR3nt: TGTGCCAGCAGCTCATCCGGGACAGGACTATCTCCCTCCTATGGCTACACCTTC
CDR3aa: CASSSSGTGLSPSYGYTF

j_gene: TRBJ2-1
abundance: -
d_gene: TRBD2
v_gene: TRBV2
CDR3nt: TGTGCCAGCAGTACCCGGACTAGCGGGAGGGTCAATGAGCAGTTCTTC
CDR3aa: CASSTRTSGRVNEQFF

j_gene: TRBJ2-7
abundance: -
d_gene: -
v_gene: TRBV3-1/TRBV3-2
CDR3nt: TGTGCCAGCAGCCGCACCGAAAGATTAGTCGGCGAGCAGTACTTC
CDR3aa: CASSRTERLVGEQYF

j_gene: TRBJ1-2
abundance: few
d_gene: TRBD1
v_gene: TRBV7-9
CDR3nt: TGTGCCAGCAGCCGTCCGGGACAGACTAACTATGGCTACACCTTC
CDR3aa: CASSRPGQTNYGYTF

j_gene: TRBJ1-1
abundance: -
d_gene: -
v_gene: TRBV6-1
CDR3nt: TGTGCCAGCAGTGAAGGGGGAGGGACTGAAGCTTTCTTT
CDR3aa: CASSEGGGTEAFF

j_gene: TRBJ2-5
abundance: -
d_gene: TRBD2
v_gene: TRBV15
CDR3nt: TGTGCCACCAGCAGAGGTGGCAGCGGGGGCCAAGAGACCCAGTACTTC
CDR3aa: CATSRGGSGGQETQYF

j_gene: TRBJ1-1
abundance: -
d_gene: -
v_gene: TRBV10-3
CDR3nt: TGTGCCACCTCAAGGGGGGGCACTGAAGCTTTCTTT
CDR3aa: CATSRGGTEAFF

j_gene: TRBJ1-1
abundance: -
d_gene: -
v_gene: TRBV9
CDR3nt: TGTGCCAGCAGCGTAGGCCCCGGGGGGAACACTGAAGCTTTCTTT
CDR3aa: CASSVGPGGNTEAFF

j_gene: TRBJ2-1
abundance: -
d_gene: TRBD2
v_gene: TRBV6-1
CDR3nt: TGTGCCAGCAGTTATCTAGCGGAGAACAATGAGCAGTTCTTC
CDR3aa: CASSYLAENNEQFF

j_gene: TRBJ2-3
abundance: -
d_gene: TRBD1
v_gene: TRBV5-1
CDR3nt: TGCGCCAGCAGCCTGCCCGGGACAGTCACAGATACGCAGTATTTT
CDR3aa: CASSLPGTVTDTQYF

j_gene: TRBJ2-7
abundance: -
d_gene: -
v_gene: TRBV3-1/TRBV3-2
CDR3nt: TGTGCCAGCAGCCAGTTGGGGGGGGCCTTTGACGAGCAGTACTTC
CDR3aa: CASSQLGGAFDEQYF

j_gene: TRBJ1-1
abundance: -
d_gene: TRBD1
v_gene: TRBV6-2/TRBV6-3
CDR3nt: TGTGCCAGCAGTTATGAACCGGGACAGGGATTCTTGAACACTGAAGCTTTCTTT
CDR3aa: CASSYEPGQGFLNTEAFF

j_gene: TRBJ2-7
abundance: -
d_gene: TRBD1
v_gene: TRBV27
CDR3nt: TGTGCCAGCGGGACAGGGGGGCACTACGAGCAGTACTTC
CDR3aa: CASGTGGHYEQYF

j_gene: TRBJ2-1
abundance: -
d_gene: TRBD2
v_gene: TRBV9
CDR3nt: TGTGCCAGCAGCGGGAGCGGGGGACCCTACAATGAGCAGTTCTTC
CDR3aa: CASSGSGGPYNEQFF

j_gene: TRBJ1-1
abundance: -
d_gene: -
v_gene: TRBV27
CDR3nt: TGTGCCAGCAGTTTAAGGGGGTCGGCTGAAGCTTTCTTT
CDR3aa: CASSLRGSAEAFF

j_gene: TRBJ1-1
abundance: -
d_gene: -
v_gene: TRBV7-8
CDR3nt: TGTGCCAGCAGCTTAGTGAGAGGCTCTGAAGCTTTCTTT
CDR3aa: CASSLVRGSEAFF

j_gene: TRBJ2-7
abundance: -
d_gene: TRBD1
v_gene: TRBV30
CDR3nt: TGTGCCTGGGAGACAGGGTCGCGCTACGAGCAGTACTTC
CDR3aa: CAWETGSRYEQYF

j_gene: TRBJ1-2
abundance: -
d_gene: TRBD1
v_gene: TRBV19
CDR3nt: TGTGCCAGTAGGAGCCTACTGGGACAGGGGGTTAGCTACACCTTC
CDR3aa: CASRSLLGQGVSYTF

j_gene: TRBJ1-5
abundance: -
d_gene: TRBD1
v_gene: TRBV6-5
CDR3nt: TGTGCCAGCAGCCGTACAGGGGTGGAACAGCCCCAGCATTTT
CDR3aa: CASSRTGVEQPQHF

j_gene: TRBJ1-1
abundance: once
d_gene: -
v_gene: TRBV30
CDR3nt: TGTGCCTGGAGTGTCGAGTCGAACACTGAAGCTTTCTTT
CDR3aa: CAWSVESNTEAFF

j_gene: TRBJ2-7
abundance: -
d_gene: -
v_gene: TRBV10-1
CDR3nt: TGCGCCAGCAGAGCGACAGGTCGAAGTTGGTCGAGCGACTACGAGCAGTACTTC
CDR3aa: CASRATGRSWSSDYEQYF

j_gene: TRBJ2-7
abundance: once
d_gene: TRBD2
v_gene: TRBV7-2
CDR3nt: TGTGCCAGCAGCTTAGAACCGCCGGGACTAGCGGGGTTAGAGCAGTACTTC
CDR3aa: CASSLEPPGLAGLEQYF

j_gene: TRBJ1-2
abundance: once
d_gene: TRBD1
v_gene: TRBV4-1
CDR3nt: TGCGCCAGCAGTCAAGGACAGGGAATCTATGGCTACACCTTC
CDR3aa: CASSQGQGIYGYTF

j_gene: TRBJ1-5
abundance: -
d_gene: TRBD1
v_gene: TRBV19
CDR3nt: TGTGCCAGTATCGGGACAGGCCATTCGGGCAATCAGCCCCAGCATTTT
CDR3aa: CASIGTGHSGNQPQHF

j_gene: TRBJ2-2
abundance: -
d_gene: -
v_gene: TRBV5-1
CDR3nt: TGCGCCAGCAGCTTGGGGTGGGGCGCAAACGGGGAGCTGTTTTTT
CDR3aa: CASSLGWGANGELFF

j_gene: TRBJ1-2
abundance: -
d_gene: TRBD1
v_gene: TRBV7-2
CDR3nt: TGTGCCAGCAGCGGGCAGACCGGGACAGGAGATGGCTACACCTTC
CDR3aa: CASSGQTGTGDGYTF

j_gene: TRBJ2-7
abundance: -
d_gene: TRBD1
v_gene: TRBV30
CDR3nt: TGTGCCTGGAGCTTTCGACAGGGGGCTGACGAGCAGTACTTC
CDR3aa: CAWSFRQGADEQYF

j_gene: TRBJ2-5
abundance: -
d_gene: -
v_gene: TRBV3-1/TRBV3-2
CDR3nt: TGTGCCAGCAGCCAAGTACTAGGTGGGGAGACCCAGTACTTC
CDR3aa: CASSQVLGGETQYF

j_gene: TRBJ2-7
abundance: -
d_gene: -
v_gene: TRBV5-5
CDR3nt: TGTGCCAGCAGCCCCGGCGGGGCAGGACAAAGGAGCATCGAGCAGTACTTC
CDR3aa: CASSPGGAGQRSIEQYF

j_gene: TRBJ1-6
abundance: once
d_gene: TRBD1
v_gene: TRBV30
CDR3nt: TGTGCCTGCTCGGACAGGGGAGATTCACCCCTCCACTTT
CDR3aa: CACSDRGDSPLHF

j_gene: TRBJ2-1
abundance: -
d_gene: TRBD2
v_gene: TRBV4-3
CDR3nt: TGCGCCAGCAGCCGTAGCGGGAGGGCCGCGGGCAATGAGCAGTTCTTC
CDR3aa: CASSRSGRAAGNEQFF

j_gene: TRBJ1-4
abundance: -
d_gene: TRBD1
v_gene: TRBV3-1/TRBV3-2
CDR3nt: TGTGCCAGCAGCCCGACAGGGCTAATCAAACTGTTTTTT
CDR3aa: CASSPTGLIKLFF

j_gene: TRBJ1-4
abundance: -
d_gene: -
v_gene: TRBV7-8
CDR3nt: TGTGCCAGCAGCCCCCGGGAGGGCTTCCTTAATGAAAAACTGTTTTTT
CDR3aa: CASSPREGFLNEKLFF

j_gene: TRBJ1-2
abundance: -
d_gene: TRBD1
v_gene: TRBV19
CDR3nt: TGTGCCAGTAGAACAGGGGGACTCTATGGCTACACCTTC
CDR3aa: CASRTGGLYGYTF

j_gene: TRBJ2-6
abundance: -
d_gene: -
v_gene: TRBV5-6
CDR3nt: TGTGCCAGCAGCTTGTATACAGGCCCTGGGGCCAACGTCCTGACTTTC
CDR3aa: CASSLYTGPGANVLTF

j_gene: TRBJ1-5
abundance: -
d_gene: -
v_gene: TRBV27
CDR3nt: TGTGCCAGCAGTTTAGGGGGCAACAATCAGCCCCAGCATTTT
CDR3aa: CASSLGGNNQPQHF

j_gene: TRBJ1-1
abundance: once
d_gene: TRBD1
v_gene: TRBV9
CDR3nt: TGTGCCAGCAGCGCCGGACAGGTGAGGACTGAAGCTTTCTTT
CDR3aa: CASSAGQVRTEAFF

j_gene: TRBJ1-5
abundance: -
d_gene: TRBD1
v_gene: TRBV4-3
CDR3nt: TGCGCCAGCAGCCAAGAGTACCCGAACAGGGGGCTTGGGCAGCCCCAGCATTTT
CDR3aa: CASSQEYPNRGLGQPQHF

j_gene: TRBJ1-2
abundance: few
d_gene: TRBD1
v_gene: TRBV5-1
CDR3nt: TGCGCCAGCAGCCTGGGACAGGGAAGCGGTGGCTACACCTTC
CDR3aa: CASSLGQGSGGYTF